The source of this T cell receptor (beta chain) is a study of T cells in Graves' hyperthyroidism and ophthalmopathy. Notes on the study in general: The model made its ophthalmopathy prediction, and onset followed a median roughly 6.5 months later. Most expanded thyroid clonotypes above 0.001 recurred in blood.

Each 10 ml fresh peripheral blood draw supplied the PBMCs. This clonotype was seen at least ten times. Its specificity is unknown. Amplification of TCR beta CDR3 regions used RNA as the template. A set of HTBI primers served as the primers for a first-round RT-PCR of the TCR CDR3. TCRdb processed the multiplex PCR reads anew with MiXCR; each CDR3 protein has one entry. This table has 310,000 or so distinct CDR3 sequences, over 15% appearing once. This CDR3 has 14 amino acids. Germline loops: CDR1 SGHRS, CDR2 YFSETQ. The V segment lost 4 bases and the J segment 4 bases; nucleotides outside the gene matches: 5.

This TCR was recovered from a woman in her sixties or seventies with Graves' ophthalmopathy. Sequencing was done on a sample of blood. V gene TRBV5-1 combines with J gene TRBJ2-1; 7 nucleotides agree with TRBD1. The CDR3 DNA is TGCGCCAGCAGCCCCGGGGACAGTTACAATGAGCAGTTCTTC. Translated: CASSPGDSYNEQFF.